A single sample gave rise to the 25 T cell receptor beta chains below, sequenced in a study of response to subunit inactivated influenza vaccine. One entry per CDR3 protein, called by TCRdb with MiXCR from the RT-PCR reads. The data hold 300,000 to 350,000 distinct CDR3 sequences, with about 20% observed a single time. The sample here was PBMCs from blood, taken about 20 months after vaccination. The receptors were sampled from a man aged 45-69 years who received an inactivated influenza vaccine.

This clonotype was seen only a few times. DNA for the CDR3: TGCGCCAGCAGTCAATCGTACCTCGGGAGCCTCGAACACACCGGGGAGCTGTTTTTT. It codes for CASSQSYLGSLEHTGELFF. The chain recombines TRBV23-1 with TRBJ2-2; a possible D gene is TRBD2 (6 bases). TRBV23-1 carries the ORF label, with uncertain function. The CDR3 runs 19 residues. V was cut by 0 bases and J by 3 bases, with 20 bases left in between.

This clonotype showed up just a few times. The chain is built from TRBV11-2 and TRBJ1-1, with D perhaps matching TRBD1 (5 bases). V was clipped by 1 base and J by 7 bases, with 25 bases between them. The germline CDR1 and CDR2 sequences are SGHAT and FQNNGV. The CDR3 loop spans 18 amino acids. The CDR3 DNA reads TGTGCCAGCAGCTTAGTCCCTGACAGCCTGACATTGGGGGGTGAAGCTTTCTTT. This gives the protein CASSLVPDSLTLGGEAFF.

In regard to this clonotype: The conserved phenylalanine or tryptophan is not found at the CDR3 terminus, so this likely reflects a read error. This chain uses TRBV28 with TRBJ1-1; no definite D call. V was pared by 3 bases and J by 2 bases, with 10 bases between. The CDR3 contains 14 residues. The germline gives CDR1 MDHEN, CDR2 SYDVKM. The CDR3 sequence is CASSLGRINTEAFC. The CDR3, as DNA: TGTGCCAGCAGTTTGGGCAGGATAAACACTGAAGCTTTCTGT.

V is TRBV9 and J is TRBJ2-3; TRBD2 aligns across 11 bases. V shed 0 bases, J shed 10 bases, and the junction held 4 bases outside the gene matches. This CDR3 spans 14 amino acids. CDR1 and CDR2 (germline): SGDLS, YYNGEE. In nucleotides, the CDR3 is TGTGCCAGCAGCGTAGGCCTAGCGGGAGGCGCGCAGTATTTT. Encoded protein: CASSVGLAGGAQYF.

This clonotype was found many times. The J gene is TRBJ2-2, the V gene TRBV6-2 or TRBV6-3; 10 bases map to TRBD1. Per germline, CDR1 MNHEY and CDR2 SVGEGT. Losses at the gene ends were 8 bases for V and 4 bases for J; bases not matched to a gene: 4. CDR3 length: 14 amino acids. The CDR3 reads CASGQGGSTGELFF. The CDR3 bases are TGTGCCAGCGGACAGGGGGGAAGCACCGGGGAGCTGTTTTTT.

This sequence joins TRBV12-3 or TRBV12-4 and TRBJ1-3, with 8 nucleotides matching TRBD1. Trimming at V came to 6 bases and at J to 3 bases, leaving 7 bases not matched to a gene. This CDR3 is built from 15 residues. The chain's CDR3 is CASRNPGQGGNTIYF. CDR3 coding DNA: TGTGCCAGCAGAAACCCCGGACAGGGTGGAAACACCATATATTTT.

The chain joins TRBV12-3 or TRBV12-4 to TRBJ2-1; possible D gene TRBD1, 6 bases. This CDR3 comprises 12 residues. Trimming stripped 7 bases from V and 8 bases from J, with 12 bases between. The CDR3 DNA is TGTGCCAGCACCAATTACAGGGATGAGCAGTTCTTC. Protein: CASTNYRDEQFF.

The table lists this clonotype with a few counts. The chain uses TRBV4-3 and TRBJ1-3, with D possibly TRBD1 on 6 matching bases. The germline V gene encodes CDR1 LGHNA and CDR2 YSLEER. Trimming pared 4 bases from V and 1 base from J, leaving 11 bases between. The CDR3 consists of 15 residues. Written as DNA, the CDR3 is TGCGCCAGCAGCCGGACGACAGGATCTGGAAACACCATATATTTT. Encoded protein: CASSRTTGSGNTIYF.

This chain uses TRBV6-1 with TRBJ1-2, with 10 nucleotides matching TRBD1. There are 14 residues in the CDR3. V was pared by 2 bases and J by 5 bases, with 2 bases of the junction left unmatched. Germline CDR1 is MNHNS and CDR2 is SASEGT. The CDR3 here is CASSERTGGYGYTF. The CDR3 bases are TGTGCCAGCAGTGAACGGACAGGGGGATATGGCTACACCTTC.

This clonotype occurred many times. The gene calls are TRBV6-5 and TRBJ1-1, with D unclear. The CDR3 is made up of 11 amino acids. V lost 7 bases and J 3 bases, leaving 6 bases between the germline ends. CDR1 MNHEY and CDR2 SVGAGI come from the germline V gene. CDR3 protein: CASKRDTEAFF. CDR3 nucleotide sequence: TGTGCCAGCAAGAGGGACACTGAAGCTTTCTTT.

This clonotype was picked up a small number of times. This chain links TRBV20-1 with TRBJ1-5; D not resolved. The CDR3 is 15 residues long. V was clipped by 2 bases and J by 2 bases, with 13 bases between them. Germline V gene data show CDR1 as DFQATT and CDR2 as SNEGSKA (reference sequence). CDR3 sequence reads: CSARSESSGNQPQHF. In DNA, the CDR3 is TGCAGTGCTAGAAGTGAGAGCTCTGGCAATCAGCCCCAGCATTTT.

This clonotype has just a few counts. The CDR3 reads CASSVRRDTQYF. DNA of the CDR3: TGTGCCAGCAGCGTCCGGCGAGATACGCAGTATTTT. The chain uses TRBV5-6 and TRBJ2-3; D call uncertain. This CDR3 is built from 12 residues. The V end was cut by 4 bases, the J end by 5 bases, with 8 bases between. CDR1 and CDR2 (germline): SGHDT, YYEEEE.

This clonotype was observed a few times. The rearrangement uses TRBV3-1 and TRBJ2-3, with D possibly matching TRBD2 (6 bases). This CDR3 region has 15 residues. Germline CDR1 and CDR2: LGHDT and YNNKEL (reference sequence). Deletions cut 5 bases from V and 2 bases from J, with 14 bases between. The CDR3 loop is CASSSRRGDTDTQYF. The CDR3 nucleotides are TGTGCCAGCAGCTCCCGGCGGGGTGACACAGATACGCAGTATTTT.

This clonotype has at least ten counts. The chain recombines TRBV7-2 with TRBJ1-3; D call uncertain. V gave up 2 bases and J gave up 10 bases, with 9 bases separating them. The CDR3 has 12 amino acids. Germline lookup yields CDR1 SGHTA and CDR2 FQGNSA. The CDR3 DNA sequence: TGTGCCAGCAGCTTAATACTTGGGACCATATATTTT. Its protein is CASSLILGTIYF.

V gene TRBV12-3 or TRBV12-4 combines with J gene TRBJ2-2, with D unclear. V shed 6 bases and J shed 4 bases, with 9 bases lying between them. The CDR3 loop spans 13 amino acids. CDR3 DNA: TGTGCCAGCAGCCTTAGGGCCACCGGGGAGCTGTTTTTT. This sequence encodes CASSLRATGELFF.

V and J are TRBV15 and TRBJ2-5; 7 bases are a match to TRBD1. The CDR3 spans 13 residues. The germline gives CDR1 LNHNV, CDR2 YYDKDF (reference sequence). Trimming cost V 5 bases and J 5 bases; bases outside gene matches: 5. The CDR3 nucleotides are TGTGCCACCAGCGACAGGGAATGGGAGACCCAGTACTTC. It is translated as CATSDREWETQYF.

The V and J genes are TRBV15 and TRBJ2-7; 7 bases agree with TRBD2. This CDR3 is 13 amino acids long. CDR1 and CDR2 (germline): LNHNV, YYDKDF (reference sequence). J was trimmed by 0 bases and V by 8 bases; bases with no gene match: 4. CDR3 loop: CATGRELSYEQYF. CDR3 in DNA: TGTGCCACCGGGAGGGAACTCTCCTACGAGCAGTACTTC.

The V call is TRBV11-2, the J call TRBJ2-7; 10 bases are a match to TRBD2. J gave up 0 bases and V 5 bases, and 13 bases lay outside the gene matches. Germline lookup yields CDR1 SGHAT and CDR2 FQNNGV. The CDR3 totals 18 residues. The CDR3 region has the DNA TGTGCCAGCAGCCCGTGGGTAGCGGGAGGTACTTTCTCCTACGAGCAGTACTTC. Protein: CASSPWVAGGTFSYEQYF.

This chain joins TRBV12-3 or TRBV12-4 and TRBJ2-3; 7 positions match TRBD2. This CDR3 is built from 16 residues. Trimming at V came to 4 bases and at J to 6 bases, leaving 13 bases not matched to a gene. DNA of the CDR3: TGTGCCAGCAGTTCGACTAGCATCAAGGGCTGGGATACGCAGTATTTT. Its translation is CASSSTSIKGWDTQYF.

The CDR3, as DNA: TGCAGTGCTAGACAGCGGGGGTTGGCCTACAATGAGCAGTTCTTC. It codes for CSARQRGLAYNEQFF. This chain connects TRBV20-1 to TRBJ2-1, with 8 bases fitting TRBD2. The germline V gene has CDR1 DFQATT and CDR2 SNEGSKA (reference sequence). Unmatched junction bases numbered 5, after V lost 2 bases and J lost 2 bases. The length of the CDR3 is 15 residues.

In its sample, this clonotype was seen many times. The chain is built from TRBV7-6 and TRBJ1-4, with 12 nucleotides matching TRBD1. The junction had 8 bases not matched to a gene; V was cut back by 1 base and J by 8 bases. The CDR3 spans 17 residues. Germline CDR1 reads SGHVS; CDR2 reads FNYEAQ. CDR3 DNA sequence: TGTGCCAGCAGCTTAGTACCCCCCGGGACAGGGGGCGAAAAACTGTTTTTT. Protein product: CASSLVPPGTGGEKLFF.

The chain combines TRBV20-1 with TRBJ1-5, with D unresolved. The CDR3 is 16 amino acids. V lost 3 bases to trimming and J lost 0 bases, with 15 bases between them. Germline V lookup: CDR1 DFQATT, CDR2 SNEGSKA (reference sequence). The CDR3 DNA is TGCAGTGCTAGGGGTCTGCAGGTTTATAGCAATCAGCCCCAGCATTTT. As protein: CSARGLQVYSNQPQHF.

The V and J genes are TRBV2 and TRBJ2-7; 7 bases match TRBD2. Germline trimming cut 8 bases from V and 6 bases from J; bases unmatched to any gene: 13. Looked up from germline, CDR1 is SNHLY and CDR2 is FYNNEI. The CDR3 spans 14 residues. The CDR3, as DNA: TGTGCCAGCGGGCTTGGGGGGGAATTAGGCGAGCAGTACTTC. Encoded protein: CASGLGGELGEQYF. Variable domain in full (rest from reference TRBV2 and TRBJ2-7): EPEVTQTPSHQVTQMGQEVILRCVPISNHLYFYWYRQILGQKVEFLVSFYNNEISEKSEIFDDQFSVERPDGSNFTLKIRSTKLEDSAMYFCASGLGGELGEQYFGPGTRLTVT.

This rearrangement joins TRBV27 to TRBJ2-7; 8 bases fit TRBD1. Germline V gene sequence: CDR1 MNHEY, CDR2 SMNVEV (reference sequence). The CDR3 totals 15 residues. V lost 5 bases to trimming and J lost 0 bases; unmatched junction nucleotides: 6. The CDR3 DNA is TGTGCCAGCAGTCGGCCGGGACAGGCCTCCTACGAGCAGTACTTC. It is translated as CASSRPGQASYEQYF.

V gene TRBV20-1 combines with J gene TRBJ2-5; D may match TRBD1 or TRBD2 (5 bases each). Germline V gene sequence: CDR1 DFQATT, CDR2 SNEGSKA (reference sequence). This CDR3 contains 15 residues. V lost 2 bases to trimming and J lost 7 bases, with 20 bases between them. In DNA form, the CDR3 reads TGCAGTGCTAGAAACACCGGGACGACCACCCGGACCCAGTACTTC. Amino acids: CSARNTGTTTRTQYF.